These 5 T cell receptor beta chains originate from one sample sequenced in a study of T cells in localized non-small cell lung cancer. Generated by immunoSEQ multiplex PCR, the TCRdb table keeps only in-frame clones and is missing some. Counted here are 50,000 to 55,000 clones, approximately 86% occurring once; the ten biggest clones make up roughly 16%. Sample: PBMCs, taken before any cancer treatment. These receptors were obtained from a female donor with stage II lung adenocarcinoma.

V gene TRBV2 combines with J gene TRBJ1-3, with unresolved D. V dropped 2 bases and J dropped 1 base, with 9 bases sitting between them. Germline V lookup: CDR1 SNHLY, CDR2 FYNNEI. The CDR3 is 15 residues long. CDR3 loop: CASSETFLSGNTIYF. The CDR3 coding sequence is TGTGCCAGCAGTGAAACGTTTTTGTCTGGAAACACCATATATTTT.

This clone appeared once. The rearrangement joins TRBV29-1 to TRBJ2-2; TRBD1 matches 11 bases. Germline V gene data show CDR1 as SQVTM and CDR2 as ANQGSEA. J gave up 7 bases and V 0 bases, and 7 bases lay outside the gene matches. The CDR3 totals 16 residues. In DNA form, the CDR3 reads TGCAGCGTTGAAGAAAAAGGACAGGGGGCGAACGGGGAGCTGTTTTTT. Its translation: CSVEEKGQGANGELFF.

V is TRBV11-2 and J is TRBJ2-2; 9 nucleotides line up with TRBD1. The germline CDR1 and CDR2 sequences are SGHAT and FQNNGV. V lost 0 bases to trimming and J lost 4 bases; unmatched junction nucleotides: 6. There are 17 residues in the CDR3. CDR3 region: CASSLDTGTGPTGELFF. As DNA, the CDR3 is TGTGCCAGCAGCTTAGATACCGGGACAGGGCCCACCGGGGAGCTGTTTTTT. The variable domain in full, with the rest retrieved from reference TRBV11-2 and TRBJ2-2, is EAGVAQSPRYKIIEKRQSVAFWCNPISGHATLYWYQQILGQGPKLLIQFQNNGVVDDSQLPKDRFSAERLKGVDSTLKIQPAKLEDSAVYLCASSLDTGTGPTGELFFGEGSRLTVL.

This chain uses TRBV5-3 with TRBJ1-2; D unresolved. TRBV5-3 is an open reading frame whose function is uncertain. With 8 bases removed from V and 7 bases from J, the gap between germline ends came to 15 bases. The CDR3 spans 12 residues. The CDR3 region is CASSHVLVGYTF. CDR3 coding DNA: TGTGCCAGCAGCCACGTTCTCGTTGGCTACACCTTC.

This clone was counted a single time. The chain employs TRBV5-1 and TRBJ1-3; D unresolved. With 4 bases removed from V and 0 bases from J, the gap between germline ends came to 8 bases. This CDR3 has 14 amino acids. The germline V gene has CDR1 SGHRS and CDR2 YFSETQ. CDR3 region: CASSVGFSGNTIYF. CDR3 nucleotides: TGCGCCAGCAGCGTGGGGTTCTCTGGAAACACCATATATTTT.